Listed below are T cell receptor beta chains from one sample, sequenced in a study of cytomegalovirus exposure and HLA in healthy donors. Data came from immunoSEQ multiplex PCR; TCRdb stores just in-frame clones and leaves some out. The table records under 200,000 clones, approximately 71% of them present only once. The material sequenced was PBMCs. These receptors came from a male donor in good health and CMV-seronegative. Each CDR3 is given without its conserved first and last residue.

V gene: TRBV19; CDR3 protein: ASSMRKGAVNEQF
V gene: TRBV5-1; CDR3 protein: ASSLTSGVNQPQH
V gene: TRBV18; CDR3 protein: ASSPEGQSEKLF
V gene: TRBV11-1; CDR3 protein: ASSLRGDRAYEQY
V gene: TRBV7-9; CDR3 protein: ASSLATGQETQY
V gene: TRBV5-1; CDR3 protein: ASSWGQGYTDTQY
V gene: TRBV5-4; CDR3 protein: ASSFGQGRGYT
V gene: TRBV15; CDR3 protein: ATRGDSAYEQY
V gene: TRBV27; CDR3 protein: ASSYGTSGYEQY
V gene: TRBV10-3; CDR3 protein: AISQLAGDNEQF
V gene: TRBV19; CDR3 protein: ASSATGWLLFRNQPQH
V gene: TRBV10-1; CDR3 protein: ASIISGATDTQY
V gene: TRBV25-1; CDR3 protein: ASTANYGYT
V gene: TRBV6-5; CDR3 protein: ASKGGGTEAF
V gene: TRBV2; CDR3 protein: ASSGGGGRKSYEQY
V gene: TRBV5-6; CDR3 protein: ASSLGGQGAGTQY
V gene: TRBV10-3; CDR3 protein: AISRSGEGQETQY
V gene: TRBV2; CDR3 protein: AGRDRGTYEQY
V gene: TRBV7-2; CDR3 protein: ASSSLRLVRAGELF
V gene: TRBV19; CDR3 protein: ASTPEGSYSNQPQH
V gene: TRBV4-2; CDR3 protein: ASSRLPRGDRGNEQF
V gene: TRBV27; CDR3 protein: ASSLSGPSGNEQF
V gene: TRBV28; CDR3 protein: ASSLGGAGTDTQY
V gene: TRBV2; CDR3 protein: ASSERRGGNQPQH
V gene: TRBV4-1; CDR3 protein: ASSQGVAGGLYEQY
V gene: TRBV6-1; CDR3 protein: ASSQGLYNEQF
V gene: TRBV6-5; CDR3 protein: ASAPSGDTDTQY
V gene: TRBV5-4; CDR3 protein: ASSLLGAGEQY
V gene: TRBV5-1; CDR3 protein: ASSLGLSTDTQY
V gene: TRBV4-1; CDR3 protein: ASSQEGGTGVSNQPQH
V gene: TRBV4-2; CDR3 protein: ASSQDRALSTDTQY
V gene: TRBV28; CDR3 protein: ASSRATSGRGEQY
V gene: TRBV9; CDR3 protein: ASSVDAGGRGETQY
V gene: TRBV11-2; CDR3 protein: ASSLLGGSGSNEQF
V gene: TRBV5-8; CDR3 protein: ASSRRRNEQF
V gene: TRBV2; CDR3 protein: ASAVNTEAF
V gene: TRBV19; CDR3 protein: ASSMGSGFEKLF
V gene: TRBV27; CDR3 protein: ASSLTRGLAPYEQY
V gene: TRBV5-8; CDR3 protein: ASSLSGLYGYT
V gene: TRBV13; CDR3 protein: ASRLGQGAEQY
V gene: TRBV2; CDR3 protein: ASLADSSYEQY
V gene: TRBV18; CDR3 protein: ASSPRREDEQY
V gene: TRBV7-9; CDR3 protein: ASSPGLAGYLPVYEQY
V gene: TRBV5-1; CDR3 protein: ASSPGTSPYNEQF
V gene: TRBV6-5; CDR3 protein: ASSYSIDSANTEAF
V gene: TRBV28; CDR3 protein: ASTPRGKGMTYEQY